One and the same sample provided the 23 T cell receptor beta chains below, sequenced in a study of vaccination and CD4 T cells after COVID-19. These receptors are not linked to any known antigen. This sample's treatment: roughly 10-day PBMC culture with coronavirus spike peptide pools or control peptides (ViraFEST assay). Sequencing of DNA taken from cultured CD4+ T cells relied on the Oncomine TCR Beta short-read assay. TCRdb reanalysed the PCR reads using MiXCR and keeps one entry per CDR3 protein. This table holds 8,700 or so distinct CDR3 sequences, about 65% found once. The sequencing here drew on CD4+ T cells from blood, cultured in vitro, taken before SARS-CoV-2 vaccination. These TCRs come from a human donor who had recovered from COVID-19.

Only a few counts were recorded for this clonotype. The chain recombines TRBV14 with TRBJ2-7; 8 nucleotides line up with TRBD1. With 4 bases clipped from V and 6 bases from J, the junction kept 8 bases outside the gene matches. Germline V CDR1 and CDR2: SGHDN, FVKESK. This CDR3 spans 14 amino acids. The DNA of the CDR3 is TGTGCCAGCAGCCGCGGACAGGGAGCTAGCGAGCAGTACTTC. Protein sequence: CASSRGQGASEQYF.

The rearrangement links TRBV11-2 to TRBJ2-5; 7 positions match TRBD1. There are 12 residues in the CDR3. Per germline, CDR1 SGHAT and CDR2 FQNNGV. CDR3 nucleotides: TGTGTCAGTAGGGGACAGAAAGAGACCCAGTACTTC. Translating it yields CVSRGQKETQYF. Supplemented by reference TRBV11-2 and TRBJ2-5, the full variable domain reads EAGVAQSPRYKIIEKRQSVAFWCNPISGHATLYWYQQILGQGPKLLIQFQNNGVVDDSQLPKDRFSAERLKGVDSTLKIQPAKLEDSAVYLCVSRGQKETQYFGPGTRLLVL.

The genes are TRBV4-3 and TRBJ2-2; a weak D match, TRBD2 (7 bases). CDR1 and CDR2 (germline): LGHNA, YSLEER. The CDR3 extends over 15 amino acids. V gave up 3 bases and J gave up 4 bases, with 12 bases separating them. The CDR3 DNA is TGCGCCAGCAGCCAGGGGGGGGCGGGCACCGGGGAGCTGTTTTTT. This translates into CASSQGGAGTGELFF.

The rearrangement joins TRBV7-9 to TRBJ2-3; 8 bases are shared with TRBD2. This CDR3 is 13 amino acids long. CDR1 is SEHNR, CDR2 FQNEAQ, per germline (reference sequence). The ends lost 5 bases at V and 8 bases at J; junction bases unmatched: 6. The CDR3 is CASSPGTRGTQYF. CDR3 nucleotide sequence: TGTGCCAGCAGCCCAGGGACTAGGGGTACGCAGTATTTT.

This clonotype turned up a few times. The rearrangement uses TRBV10-3 and TRBJ2-5; 7 bases fit TRBD1. CDR1 ENHRY and CDR2 SYGVKD come from the germline V gene. The CDR3 has 14 residues. Trimming at V came to 4 bases and at J to 5 bases, leaving 7 bases not matched to a gene. CDR3 residues: CAISGRPDRETQYF. The DNA of the CDR3 is TGTGCCATCAGTGGGCGGCCGGACAGGGAGACCCAGTACTTC.

The CDR3 is CASSLQGADTQYF. CDR3 DNA: TGTGCCAGCAGCTTACAGGGAGCAGATACGCAGTATTTT. V and J are TRBV11-3 and TRBJ2-3; D tentatively reads TRBD1 or TRBD2 (5 bases each). Per germline, CDR1 SGHNT and CDR2 YENEEA. Trimming shortened V by 2 bases and J by 4 bases, and 7 bases separated the two germline ends. CDR3 size: 13 residues.

The chain employs TRBV20-1 and TRBJ1-2; 7 bases match TRBD1. The V and J ends lost 8 bases and 7 bases, in that order; junction bases with no gene match: 13. Germline V gives CDR1 DFQATT, CDR2 SNEGSKA (reference sequence). The CDR3 covers 13 residues. DNA of the CDR3: TGCAGTCCGAAGACGGGACAGACAAGTGGCTACACCTTC. Encoded protein: CSPKTGQTSGYTF.

This clonotype came up a few times. The chain recombines TRBV20-1 with TRBJ2-3; the D is unclear. Germline-derived CDR1 and CDR2 are DFQATT and SNEGSKA (reference sequence). The CDR3 sequence is 13 residues long. The germline V and J ends were trimmed by 0 bases and 4 bases, with 8 bases remaining between them. The CDR3 region has the DNA TGCAGTGCTAGAGATCCGCAGGCAGATACGCAGTATTTT. Residues: CSARDPQADTQYF.

The CDR3 DNA reads TGTGCCAGCAGTGACGGGGCAGGGGGAACAGATACGCAGTATTTT. It translates to CASSDGAGGTDTQYF. The chain couples TRBV6-4 to TRBJ2-3, with 7 bases lining up with TRBD1. Germline values: CDR1 MRHNA, CDR2 SNTAGT. V lost 2 bases to trimming and J lost 3 bases; unmatched junction nucleotides: 5. There are 15 residues in the CDR3.

The J gene is TRBJ1-5, the V gene TRBV7-2, with D unclear. The germline CDR1 and CDR2 sequences are SGHTA and FQGNSA. The CDR3 contains 13 residues. Trimming shortened V by 2 bases and J by 7 bases, and 9 bases separated the two germline ends. The CDR3 here is CASSLFPGQPQHF. The CDR3 nucleotides are TGTGCCAGCAGCTTATTTCCGGGGCAGCCCCAGCATTTT.

DNA of the CDR3: TGTGCCTGGAGTGACTTTCTAGGGGGCACTGAAGCTTTCTTT. This sequence encodes CAWSDFLGGTEAFF. V gene TRBV30 combines with J gene TRBJ1-1; a weak D match, TRBD1 (6 bases). The CDR3 loop spans 14 amino acids. Trimming took off 1 base at V and 4 bases at J, with 13 bases between the two ends. Germline V CDR1 and CDR2: GTSNPN, SVGIG (reference sequence).

This clonotype was seen only a few times. V gene TRBV6-5 combines with J gene TRBJ2-3, with D uncertain. Trimming removed 4 bases from V and 5 bases from J, with 7 bases in between. The CDR3 is 12 amino acids. CDR1 is MNHEY and CDR2 is SVGAGI in the germline V gene. The CDR3 reads CASSFGRDTQYF. The CDR3 nucleotides read TGTGCCAGCAGTTTCGGAAGAGATACGCAGTATTTT.

The V and J genes are TRBV6-1 and TRBJ2-7; D remains unclear. In germline, CDR1 is MNHNS, CDR2 SASEGT. Trimming left V 7 bases short and J 0 bases short, with 13 bases between. The CDR3 runs 14 residues. The CDR3 sequence is CASTSIVSSYEQYF. In nucleotides, the CDR3 is TGTGCCAGCACCAGTATAGTGAGCTCCTACGAGCAGTACTTC.

V usage is TRBV7-8 and J usage is TRBJ2-7; D is unresolved. Germline-derived CDR1 and CDR2 are SGHVS and FQNEAQ. There are 14 residues in the CDR3. V was trimmed by 2 bases and J by 4 bases, leaving 12 bases between them. The CDR3 loop reads CASSLYAQSYEQYF. The CDR3 DNA reads TGTGCCAGCAGCTTATATGCCCAATCGTACGAGCAGTACTTC. Based on the CDR3 plus reference TRBV7-8 and TRBJ2-7, the full variable domain is GAGVSQSPRYKVAKRGQDVALRCDPISGHVSLFWYQQALGQGPEFLTYFQNEAQLDKSGLPSDRFFAERPEGSVSTLKIQRTQQEDSAVYLCASSLYAQSYEQYFGPGTRLTVT.

V is TRBV2 and J is TRBJ1-2; maybe TRBD1 (5 bases). The CDR3 covers 13 residues. The germline gives CDR1 SNHLY, CDR2 FYNNEI. Trimming took 6 bases from V and 8 from J, leaving 16 bases between them. CDR3 DNA sequence: TGTGCCAGCAGATATCGGCCCGGGGGGGGCTACACCTTC. The encoded protein is CASRYRPGGGYTF.

This rearrangement joins TRBV6-1 to TRBJ2-3; 8 bases agree with TRBD1. The J segment lost 4 bases and the V segment lost 8 bases, leaving 5 bases of the junction unmatched. The CDR3 is 13 residues long. Per the germline V gene, CDR1 is MNHNS and CDR2 is SASEGT. CDR3 sequence: CASGDRGADTQYF. For the CDR3, the DNA is TGTGCCAGCGGCGACAGGGGTGCAGATACGCAGTATTTT.

The sample holds a few counts of this clonotype. The rearrangement uses TRBV10-3 and TRBJ1-2; TRBD1 is a possible D gene (5 bases). Germline V CDR1 and CDR2: ENHRY, SYGVKD. Trimming took 0 bases from V and 7 from J, leaving 9 bases between them. The CDR3 length is 13 residues. The CDR3 sequence is CAISESGVGGYTF. CDR3 DNA: TGTGCCATCAGTGAGTCAGGGGTTGGTGGCTACACCTTC.

This chain uses TRBV6-2 or TRBV6-3 with TRBJ2-2; 15 bases are a match to TRBD2. The CDR3 is 15 amino acids. Germline V gene data show CDR1 as MNHEY and CDR2 as SVGEGT. Germline trimming cut 6 bases from V and 13 bases from J; bases unmatched to any gene: 9. The CDR3 DNA sequence: TGTGCCAGCAGCCTACCTCGGACTAGCGGGAGGGCGCTGTTTTTT. The encoded protein is CASSLPRTSGRALFF.

There are a few counts of this clonotype. The CDR3 region is CASSAANTGELFF. The CDR3 bases are TGTGCCAGCAGTGCCGCGAACACCGGGGAGCTGTTTTTT. V is TRBV6-4 and J is TRBJ2-2; no reliable D call. V shed 4 bases and J shed 0 bases, with 3 bases lying between them. Looked up from germline, CDR1 is MRHNA and CDR2 is SNTAGT. This CDR3 has 13 amino acids.

This clonotype was found a few times. The chain uses TRBV20-1 and TRBJ2-2; TRBD2 matches 7 bases. The ends lost 0 bases at V and 3 bases at J; junction bases unmatched: 7. This CDR3 comprises 16 residues. Germline values: CDR1 DFQATT, CDR2 SNEGSKA (reference sequence). In nucleotides, the CDR3 is TGCAGTGCTAGAGATCGGGGAGGGTGGGACACCGGGGAGCTGTTTTTT. Translated: CSARDRGGWDTGELFF.

This chain connects TRBV25-1 to TRBJ1-2; D gene ambiguous. The CDR3 extends over 15 amino acids. The ends were cut back, 2 bases at V and 6 bases at J, with 16 bases in the middle. Germline-derived CDR1 and CDR2 are MGHDK and SYGVNS. The CDR3 DNA reads as TGTGCCAGCAGTGAAGTTGGAGGGCGACACCATGGCTACACCTTC. This codes for CASSEVGGRHHGYTF.

The chain uses TRBV12-3 or TRBV12-4 and TRBJ2-1; 7 bases map to TRBD2. CDR3 length equals 15 residues. V lost 8 bases and J lost 2; bases outside the gene matches: 9. In DNA, the CDR3 is TGTGCCAGCTCCCGGGGCGGGAGCACCTACAATGAGCAGTTCTTC. Translation: CASSRGGSTYNEQFF.

The V call is TRBV6-4, the J call TRBJ2-7, with TRBD1 identical over 8 bases. CDR1 and CDR2 (germline): MRHNA, SNTAGT. J lost 6 bases, V lost 7 bases, and 8 bases had no gene match. The length of the CDR3 is 13 residues. The CDR3 DNA follows: TGTGCCAGCACCCGGACAGGGCCGCGCGAGCAGTACTTC. It is translated as CASTRTGPREQYF.